This section outlines one TCR beta chain sequence together with its context. Antigen: not known. Every one of the donors was a Caucasian adult that lived in Nashville, Tennessee. The data were taken from a study of shared clonotypes between healthy human individuals. Study findings and constraints: Lower generation probabilities were found for non-shared clonotypes than for those shared by all four donors.

Method: immunoSEQ multiplex PCR; TCRdb's copy keeps in-frame clones and lacks some. The repertoire consists of some 1,400,000 clones, with about 96% occurring once and the leading ten covering roughly 1.2%. The germline gives CDR1 SGHRS, CDR2 YFSETQ. With V trimmed by 0 bases and J by 8 bases, 7 bases remained unmatched. The CDR3 is 15 residues long. The chain recombines TRBV5-1 with TRBJ1-4; TRBD1 matches 7 bases. This receptor was identified in a man aged 30-40 years in good health. Sample: naive CD4+ T cells sorted from blood. Subset indicated: CD45RA+ positively selected. The CDR3 sequence is CASSLGDSPREKLFF. DNA for the CDR3: TGCGCCAGCAGCTTGGGGGACAGCCCTAGAGAAAAACTGTTTTTT.